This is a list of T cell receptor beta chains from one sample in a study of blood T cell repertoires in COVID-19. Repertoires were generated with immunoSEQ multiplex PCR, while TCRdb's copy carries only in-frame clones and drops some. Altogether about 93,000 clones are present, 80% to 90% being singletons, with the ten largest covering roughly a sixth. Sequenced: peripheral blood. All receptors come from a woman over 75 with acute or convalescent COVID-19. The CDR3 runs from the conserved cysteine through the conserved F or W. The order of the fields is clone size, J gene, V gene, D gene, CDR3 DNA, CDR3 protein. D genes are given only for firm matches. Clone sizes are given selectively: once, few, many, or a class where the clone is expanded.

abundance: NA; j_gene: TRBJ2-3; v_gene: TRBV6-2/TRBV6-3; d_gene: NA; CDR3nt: TGTGCCAGCAGTTTCCCTCGGGCCGCGGGGGCACCAGATACGCAGTATTTT; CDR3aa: CASSFPRAAGAPDTQYF
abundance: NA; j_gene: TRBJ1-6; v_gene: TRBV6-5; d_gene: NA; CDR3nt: TGTGCCAGCAACTCGAGGAGCTCCTATAATTCACCCCTCCACTTT; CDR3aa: CASNSRSSYNSPLHF
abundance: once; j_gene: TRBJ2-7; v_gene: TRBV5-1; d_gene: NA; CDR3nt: TGCGCCAGCAGCTTGGTCGGAGGGCCCTACGAGCAGTACTTC; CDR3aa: CASSLVGGPYEQYF
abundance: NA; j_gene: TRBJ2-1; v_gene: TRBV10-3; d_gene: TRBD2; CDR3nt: TGTGCCATCTCCGGATACGGACTAGCCAATGAGCAGTTCTTC; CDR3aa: CAISGYGLANEQFF
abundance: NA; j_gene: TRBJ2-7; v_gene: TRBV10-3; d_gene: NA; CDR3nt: TGTGCCATCAGTGAGGATTTGAGGGAGCAGTACTTC; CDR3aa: CAISEDLREQYF
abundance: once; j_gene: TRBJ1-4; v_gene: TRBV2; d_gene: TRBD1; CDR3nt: TGTGCCAGCAGTGACTCCAGGGGGCGAAATGAAAAACTGTTTTTT; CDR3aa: CASSDSRGRNEKLFF
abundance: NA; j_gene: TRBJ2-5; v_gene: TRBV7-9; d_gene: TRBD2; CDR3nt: TGTGCCAGCAGCTTAGCGATGACTAGCGGGGGGGCGTACCAAGAGACCCAGTACTTC; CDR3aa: CASSLAMTSGGAYQETQYF
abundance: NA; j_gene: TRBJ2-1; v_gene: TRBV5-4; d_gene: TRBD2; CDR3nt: TGTGCCAGCAGCTTGCGACTAGCGGGGGGGCCTAGTGAGCAGTTCTTC; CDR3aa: CASSLRLAGGPSEQFF
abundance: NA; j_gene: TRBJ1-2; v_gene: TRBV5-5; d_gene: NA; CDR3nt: TGTGCCAGCAGCTTTGTCAGGGAGGGCGGCTACACCTTC; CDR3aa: CASSFVREGGYTF
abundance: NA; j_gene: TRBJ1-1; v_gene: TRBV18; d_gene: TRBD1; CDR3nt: TGTGCCAGCACCCCCAGGGGACAGGGGGCGGACACTGAAGCTTTCTTT; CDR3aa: CASTPRGQGADTEAFF
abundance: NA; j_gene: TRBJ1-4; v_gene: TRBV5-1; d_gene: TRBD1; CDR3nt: TGCGCCAGCAGCATCTCGGGACAGGGTGAAGAAAAACTGTTTTTT; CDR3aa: CASSISGQGEEKLFF
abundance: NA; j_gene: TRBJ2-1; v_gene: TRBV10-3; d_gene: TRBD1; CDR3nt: TGTGCCATCACCGGGACAGGGGACTACAATGAGCAGTTCTTC; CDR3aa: CAITGTGDYNEQFF
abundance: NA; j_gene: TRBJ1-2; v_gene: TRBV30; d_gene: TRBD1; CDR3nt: TGTGCCTGGAGTGCAACAGGGGGCGAAGGGGATGGCTACACCTTC; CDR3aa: CAWSATGGEGDGYTF
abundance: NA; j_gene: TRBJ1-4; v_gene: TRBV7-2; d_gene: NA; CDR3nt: TGTGCCAGCAGCATCTATGCAACTAATGAAAAACTGTTTTTT; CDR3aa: CASSIYATNEKLFF
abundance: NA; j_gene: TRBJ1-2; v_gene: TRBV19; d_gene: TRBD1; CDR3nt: TGTGCCAGTGGACAGGGGATGGGATACGGGACCTATGGCTACACCTTC; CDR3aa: CASGQGMGYGTYGYTF
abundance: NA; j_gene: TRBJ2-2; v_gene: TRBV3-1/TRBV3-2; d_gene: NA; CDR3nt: TGTGCCAGCAGCCTAGGCACAGGGTCGAACACCGGGGAGCTGTTTTTT; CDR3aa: CASSLGTGSNTGELFF
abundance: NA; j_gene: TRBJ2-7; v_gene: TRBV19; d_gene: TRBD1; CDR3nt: TGTGCCAGCTCTACGGGTCTCAGGGGGATCCCCTACGAGCAGTACTTC; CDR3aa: CASSTGLRGIPYEQYF
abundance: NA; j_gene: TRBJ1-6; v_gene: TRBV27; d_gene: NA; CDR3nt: TGTGCCAGCAGTTTTGGAGACTATAATTCACCCCTCCACTTT; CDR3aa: CASSFGDYNSPLHF
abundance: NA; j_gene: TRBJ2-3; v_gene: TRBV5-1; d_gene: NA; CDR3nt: TGCGCCAGTTGGAAACAGGGAACAGATACGCAGTATTTT; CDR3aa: CASWKQGTDTQYF
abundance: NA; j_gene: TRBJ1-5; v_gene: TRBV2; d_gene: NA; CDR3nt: TGTGCCAGCAGCCGGTCTTATAGCAATCAGCCCCAGCATTTT; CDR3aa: CASSRSYSNQPQHF
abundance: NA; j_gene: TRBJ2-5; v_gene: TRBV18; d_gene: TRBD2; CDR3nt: TGTGCCAGCTCACCTACGAGCGGGGACCTCCAAGAGACCCAGTACTTC; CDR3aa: CASSPTSGDLQETQYF
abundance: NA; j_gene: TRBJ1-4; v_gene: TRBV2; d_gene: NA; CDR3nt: TGTGCCAGCAGTGAGCTCGGGAGGGAACTGTTTTTT; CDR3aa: CASSELGRELFF
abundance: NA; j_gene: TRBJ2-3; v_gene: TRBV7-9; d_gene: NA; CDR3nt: TGTGCCAGCAGCCTTCGGGGGAACGACAGAGATACGCAGTATTTT; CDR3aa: CASSLRGNDRDTQYF
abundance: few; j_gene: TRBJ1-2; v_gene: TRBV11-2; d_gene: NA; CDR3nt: TGTGCCAGCAGCTTAGATTTTTCGGGTGGCTACACCTTC; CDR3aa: CASSLDFSGGYTF
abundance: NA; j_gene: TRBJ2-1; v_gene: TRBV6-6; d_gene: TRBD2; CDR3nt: TGTGCCAGCAGTCAAAGACTAGCGGGGGGCAAAGGGAGCTCCTACAATGAGCAGTTCTTC; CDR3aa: CASSQRLAGGKGSSYNEQFF
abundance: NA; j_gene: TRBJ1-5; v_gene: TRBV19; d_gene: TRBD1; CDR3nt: TGTGCCAGTAGTATAGGGACAGGGAATCAGCCCCAGCATTTT; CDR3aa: CASSIGTGNQPQHF
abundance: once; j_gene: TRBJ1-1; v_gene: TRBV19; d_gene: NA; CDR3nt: TGTGCCAGTATCCCAGTGGCGAACACTGAAGCTTTCTTT; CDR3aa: CASIPVANTEAFF
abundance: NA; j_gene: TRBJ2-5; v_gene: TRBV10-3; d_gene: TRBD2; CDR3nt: TGTGCCATCAGCACTAGCGGGGGCTCAAAAGAGACCCAGTACTTC; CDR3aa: CAISTSGGSKETQYF
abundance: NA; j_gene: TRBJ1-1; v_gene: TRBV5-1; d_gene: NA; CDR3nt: TGCGCCAGCAGCAGGGGGAACACTGAAGCTTTCTTT; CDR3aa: CASSRGNTEAFF
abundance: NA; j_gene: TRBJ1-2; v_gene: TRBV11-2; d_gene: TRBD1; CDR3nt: TGTGCCAGCAGCTCATGGACAGGAAACGGCTATGGCTACACCTTC; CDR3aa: CASSSWTGNGYGYTF
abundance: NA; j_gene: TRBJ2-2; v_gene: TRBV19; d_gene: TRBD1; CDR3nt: TGTGCCAGTAGTATCCGAGGACAGGGGGCGAGCGGGGAGCTGTTTTTT; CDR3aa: CASSIRGQGASGELFF
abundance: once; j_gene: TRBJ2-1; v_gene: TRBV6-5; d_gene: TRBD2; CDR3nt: TGTGCCAGCAAATTAGCGGGGGCCTCCTACAATGAGCAGTTCTTC; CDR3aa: CASKLAGASYNEQFF
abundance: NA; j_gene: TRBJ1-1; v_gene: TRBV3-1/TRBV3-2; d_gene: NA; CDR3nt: TGTGCCAGCAGCCAAGGAGGCGGGGGGAACACTGAAGCTTTCTTT; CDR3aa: CASSQGGGGNTEAFF
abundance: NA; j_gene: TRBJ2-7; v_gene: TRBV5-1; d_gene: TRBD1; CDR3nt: TGCGCCAGCAGCTTTGACAGGGTCAAAGCCTACGAGCAGTACTTC; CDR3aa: CASSFDRVKAYEQYF
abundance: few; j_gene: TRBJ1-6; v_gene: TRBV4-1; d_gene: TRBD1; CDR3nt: TGCGCCAGCAGCCAAGATGGAGGGACAGACTATAATTCACCCCTCCACTTT; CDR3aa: CASSQDGGTDYNSPLHF
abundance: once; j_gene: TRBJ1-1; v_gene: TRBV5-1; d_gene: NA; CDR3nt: TGCGCCAGCAGCTTGGGACAGACCCGGAACACTGAAGCTTTCTTT; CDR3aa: CASSLGQTRNTEAFF
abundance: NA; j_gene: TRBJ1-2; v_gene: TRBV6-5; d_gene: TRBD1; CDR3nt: TGTGCCAGCACCCTAGGACAGGGGGGCGGCTACACCTTC; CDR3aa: CASTLGQGGGYTF
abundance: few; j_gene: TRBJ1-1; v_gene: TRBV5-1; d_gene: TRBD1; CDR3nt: TGCGCCAGCAGCTCGACAGGGTACACTGAAGCTTTCTTT; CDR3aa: CASSSTGYTEAFF
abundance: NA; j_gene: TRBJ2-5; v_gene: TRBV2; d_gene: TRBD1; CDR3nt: TGTGCCAGCAGTGAAGATGGCAGGGGGCTGGAGACCCAGTACTTC; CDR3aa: CASSEDGRGLETQYF
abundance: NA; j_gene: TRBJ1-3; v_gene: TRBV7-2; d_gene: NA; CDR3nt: TGTGCCAGCAGCACCCGGGAGTCTGGAAACACCATATATTTT; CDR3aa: CASSTRESGNTIYF
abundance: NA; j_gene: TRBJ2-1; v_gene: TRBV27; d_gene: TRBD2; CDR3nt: TGTGCCATCCGTCCCCTAGCGGTGAGCTCCTACAATGAGCAGTTCTTC; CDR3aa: CAIRPLAVSSYNEQFF
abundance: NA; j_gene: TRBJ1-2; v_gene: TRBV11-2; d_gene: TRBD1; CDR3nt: TGTGCCAGCAGCAATCTCCGGGACAGGGGTAACTATGGCTACACCTTC; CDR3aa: CASSNLRDRGNYGYTF
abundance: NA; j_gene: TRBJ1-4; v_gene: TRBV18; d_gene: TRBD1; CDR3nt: TGTGCCAGCGCCCCGCAACGCCAGGGGACAGGGGATTTAAAACTGTTTTTT; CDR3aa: CASAPQRQGTGDLKLFF
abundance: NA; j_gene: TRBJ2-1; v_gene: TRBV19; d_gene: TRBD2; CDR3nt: TGTGCCAGTAGTCCCGGGACTAGCGGGGGGGCTCTCCACAATGAGCAGTTCTTC; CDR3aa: CASSPGTSGGALHNEQFF
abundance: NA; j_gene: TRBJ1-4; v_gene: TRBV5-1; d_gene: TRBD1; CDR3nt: TGCGCCAGCAGGCCGGACAGGGTAACTAATGAAAAACTGTTTTTT; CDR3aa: CASRPDRVTNEKLFF
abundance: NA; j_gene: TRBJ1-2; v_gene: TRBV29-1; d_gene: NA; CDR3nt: TGCAGCGTTGCCCCAGGGTTGGGCTACACCTTC; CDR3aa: CSVAPGLGYTF
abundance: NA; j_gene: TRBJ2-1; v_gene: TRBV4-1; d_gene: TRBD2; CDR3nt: TGCGCCAGCAGCCAAGAGGGGGCGGGGGGTTCCTACAATGAGCAGTTCTTC; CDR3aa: CASSQEGAGGSYNEQFF